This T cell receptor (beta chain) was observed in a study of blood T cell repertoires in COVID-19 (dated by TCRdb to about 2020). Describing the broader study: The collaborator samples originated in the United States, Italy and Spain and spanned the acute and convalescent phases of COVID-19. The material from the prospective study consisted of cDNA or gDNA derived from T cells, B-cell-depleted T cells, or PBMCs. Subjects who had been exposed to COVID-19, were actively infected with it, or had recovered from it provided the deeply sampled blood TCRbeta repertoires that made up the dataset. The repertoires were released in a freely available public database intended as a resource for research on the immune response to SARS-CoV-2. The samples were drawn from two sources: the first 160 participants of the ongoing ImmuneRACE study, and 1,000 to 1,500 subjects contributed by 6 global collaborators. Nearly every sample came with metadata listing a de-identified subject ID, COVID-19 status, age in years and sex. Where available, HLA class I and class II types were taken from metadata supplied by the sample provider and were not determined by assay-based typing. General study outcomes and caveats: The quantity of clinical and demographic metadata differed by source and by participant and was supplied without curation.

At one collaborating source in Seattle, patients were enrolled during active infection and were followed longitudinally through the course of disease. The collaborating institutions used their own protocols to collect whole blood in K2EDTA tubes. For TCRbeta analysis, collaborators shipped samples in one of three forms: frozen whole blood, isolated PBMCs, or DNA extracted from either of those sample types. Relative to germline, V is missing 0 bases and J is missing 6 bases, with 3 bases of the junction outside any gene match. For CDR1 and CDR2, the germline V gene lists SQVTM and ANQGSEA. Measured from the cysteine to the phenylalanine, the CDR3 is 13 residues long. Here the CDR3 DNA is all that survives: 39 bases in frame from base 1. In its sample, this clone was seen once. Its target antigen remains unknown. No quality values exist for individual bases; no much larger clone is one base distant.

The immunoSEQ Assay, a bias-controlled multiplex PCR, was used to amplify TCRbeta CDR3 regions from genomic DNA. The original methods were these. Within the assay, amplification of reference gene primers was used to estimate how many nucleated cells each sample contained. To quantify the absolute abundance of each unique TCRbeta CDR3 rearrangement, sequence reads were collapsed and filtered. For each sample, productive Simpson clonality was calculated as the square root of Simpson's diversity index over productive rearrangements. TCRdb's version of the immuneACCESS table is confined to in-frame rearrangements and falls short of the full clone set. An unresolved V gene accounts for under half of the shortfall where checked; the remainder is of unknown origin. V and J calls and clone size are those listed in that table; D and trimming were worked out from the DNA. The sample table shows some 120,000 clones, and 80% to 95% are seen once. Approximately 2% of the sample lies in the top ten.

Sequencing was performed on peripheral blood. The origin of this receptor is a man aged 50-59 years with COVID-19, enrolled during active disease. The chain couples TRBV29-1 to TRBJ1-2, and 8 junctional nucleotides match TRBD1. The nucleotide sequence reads TGCAGCGTTGAAGACAGGGGGCTGCATGGCTACACCTTC. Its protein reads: CSVEDRGLHGYTF.